This paragraph reports one T cell receptor beta chain. The data belong to a study of blood T cell repertoires in COVID-19. Study summary: Spain, Italy and the United States supplied samples that represented acute and convalescent COVID-19. PBMCs, B-cell-depleted T cells, or T cells provided the cDNA or gDNA that made up the material.

CDR1 LGHDT and CDR2 YNNKEL come from the germline V gene (reference sequence). V dropped 1 base and J dropped 4 bases, with 11 bases sitting between them. This CDR3 is 15 amino acids long. Methods used by the authors: Using reference gene primer amplification, nucleated cell counts were estimated. Assay: immunoSEQ multiplex PCR; the TCRdb copy retains only in-frame clones and omits some. V, J and clone size derive from that table, while D and trimming were established from the DNA sequence. Of 60,000 to 100,000 clones in the sample, around 90% were seen once. The sequenced sample was peripheral blood. This rearrangement joins TRBV3-1 (or the pseudogene TRBV3-2) to TRBJ1-5, with D possibly TRBD1 on 6 matching bases. The receptor comes from a man aged 50 to 60 with active COVID-19. The CDR3 protein is CASSQGHRVNQPQHF. The CDR3 DNA reads as TGTGCCAGCAGCCAAGGGCACAGGGTAAATCAGCCCCAGCATTTT.